The 24 T cell receptor beta chains given below trace back to one sample, sequenced in a study of cytomegalovirus exposure and HLA in healthy donors. Use of 60 Vbeta and 13 Jbeta primers characterized the PCR. Clones were sequenced by immunoSEQ multiplex PCR, and TCRdb holds only the in-frame ones, with some missing. The sample yields approximately 150,000 clones, roughly 87% seen once. The source material was PBMCs. These receptors came from a man under 40 in good health and CMV-seropositive.

This clone came up a few times. The CDR3 region is CASSLQLGIQYF. The CDR3 DNA follows: TGCGCCAGCAGCTTACAGTTGGGCATTCAGTACTTC. This chain joins TRBV5-1 and TRBJ2-4, with D uncertain. V lost 2 bases, J lost 9 bases, and 9 bases lay in between. This CDR3 comprises 12 residues. Germline CDR1 and CDR2: SGHRS and YFSETQ.

Notes on this clone: The identical CDR3 is also encoded by other nucleotide sequences in the sample. V is TRBV4-2 and J is TRBJ2-7, with 8 bases lining up with TRBD1. After removal of 3 bases from V and 2 bases from J, the junction contained 6 bases not matched to a gene. Germline V gives CDR1 LGHNA, CDR2 YNFKEQ. There are 15 residues in the CDR3. This chain's CDR3 is CASSQVGTGPYEQYF. CDR3 nucleotides: TGTGCCAGCAGCCAGGTAGGGACAGGCCCCTACGAGCAGTACTTC.

This chain joins TRBV5-1 and TRBJ1-5; 9 nucleotides agree with TRBD1. Germline values: CDR1 SGHRS, CDR2 YFSETQ. The J segment lost 6 bases and the V segment lost 0 bases, leaving 7 bases of the junction unmatched. The CDR3 sequence is 16 residues long. The CDR3 bases are TGCGCCAGCAGCTTGGGGGACAGGGATTCTGTTCAGCCCCAGCATTTT. Encoded protein: CASSLGDRDSVQPQHF.

This clone came up once. This chain links TRBV27 with TRBJ2-5, with D possibly being TRBD2 (6 bases). Matching the DNA end better, TRBJ2-7 makes the J call doubtful. CDR3 length: 16 amino acids. The germline gives CDR1 MNHEY, CDR2 SMNVEV (reference sequence). The CDR3 DNA reads TGTGCCAGCAGTTTATCAGGGACTCCGAGAACCTACGAGCAGTACTTC. It encodes CASSLSGTPRTYEQYF.

The gene calls are TRBV28 and TRBJ1-2; D is ambiguous. V lost 4 bases and J lost 3, with 21 bases in between. Germline lookup yields CDR1 MDHEN and CDR2 SYDVKM. This CDR3 spans 17 amino acids. DNA for the CDR3: TGTGCCAGCAGTTCCCAAGTTGGGCGGGATGGGGACTATGGCTACACCTTC. This sequence encodes CASSSQVGRDGDYGYTF.

In DNA form, the CDR3 reads TGTGCCAGCAGCGCCCAGAATGAGCAGTTCTTC. Translating it yields CASSAQNEQFF. This chain uses TRBV9 with TRBJ2-1, with unresolved D. The germline V gene has CDR1 SGDLS and CDR2 YYNGEE. Deletions cut 3 bases from V and 7 bases from J, with 5 bases between. There are 11 residues in the CDR3.

The chain recombines TRBV5-4 with TRBJ2-5; TRBD2 aligns across 13 bases. CDR3 length: 16 residues. After removal of 2 bases from V and 5 bases from J, the junction contained 6 bases not matched to a gene. Germline CDR1 and CDR2: SGHNT and YYREEE (reference sequence). Here the CDR3 reads CASSLRTSGGGETQYF. DNA for the CDR3: TGTGCCAGCAGCTTAAGGACTAGCGGGGGCGGGGAGACCCAGTACTTC.

The chain has TRBV9 and TRBJ2-7; the match to TRBD2 covers 8 bases. The germline gives CDR1 SGDLS, CDR2 YYNGEE. CDR3 length equals 15 residues. The junction had 9 bases not matched to a gene; V was cut back by 4 bases and J by 3 bases. The CDR3 here is CASSPTGTRNYEQYF. The CDR3 region has the DNA TGTGCCAGCAGCCCTACCGGGACTAGGAACTACGAGCAGTACTTC.

The V gene is TRBV2, the J gene TRBJ2-2; 12 nucleotides match TRBD2. J was trimmed by 6 bases and V by 3 bases; bases with no gene match: 2. Germline CDR1 reads SNHLY; CDR2 reads FYNNEI. CDR3 length: 15 amino acids. Here the CDR3 reads CASSDRLAGAGELFF. In DNA, the CDR3 is TGTGCCAGCAGTGACCGACTAGCGGGAGCCGGGGAGCTGTTTTTT.

This chain links TRBV27 with TRBJ1-5; the D gene is possibly TRBD1 (5 bases). CDR3 length: 15 residues. The V end was cut by 2 bases, the J end by 0 bases, with 8 bases between. Germline values: CDR1 MNHEY, CDR2 SMNVEV (reference sequence). This CDR3 is CASSLKGHSNQPQHF. The DNA of the CDR3 is TGTGCCAGCAGTTTAAAGGGGCATAGCAATCAGCCCCAGCATTTT.

The V and J genes are TRBV28 and TRBJ1-1, with D unclear. Per the germline V gene, CDR1 is MDHEN and CDR2 is SYDVKM. Trimming stripped 3 bases from V and 1 base from J, with 12 bases between. The CDR3 sequence is 15 residues long. Here the CDR3 DNA reads TGTGCCAGCAGTTTGACGGGAGGGAGGAACACTGAAGCTTTCTTT. Protein product: CASSLTGGRNTEAFF. The whole variable domain, filled in from reference TRBV28 and TRBJ1-1, reads DVKVTQSSRYLVKRTGEKVFLECVQDMDHENMFWYRQDPGLGLRLIYFSYDVKMKEKGDIPEGYSVSREKKERFSLILESASTNQTSMYLCASSLTGGRNTEAFFGQGTRLTVV.

Concerning this clone itself: In the same sample, other DNA sequences code for this CDR3. V and J are TRBV7-7 and TRBJ2-1; TRBD1 might be the D (10 bases). This CDR3 is 20 amino acids long. CDR1 and CDR2 from the germline V gene are SSHAT and FNYEAQ (reference sequence). Trimming shortened V by 4 bases and J by 4 bases, and 29 bases separated the two germline ends. CDR3: CASSSGAGQGGLAGYNEQFF. In nucleotides, the CDR3 is TGTGCCAGCAGCTCCGGGGCAGGACAGGGGGGGCTAGCGGGATACAATGAGCAGTTCTTC.

The chain is built from TRBV28 and TRBJ1-4, with 7 bases fitting TRBD1. The length of the CDR3 is 15 residues. J lost 4 bases, V lost 2 bases, and 4 bases had no gene match. Germline CDR1 reads MDHEN; CDR2 reads SYDVKM. The CDR3 reads CASSLVTGNNEKLFF. The DNA for the CDR3 is TGTGCCAGCAGTTTAGTGACAGGGAATAATGAAAAACTGTTTTTT.

The chain combines TRBV7-2 with TRBJ2-3, with TRBD2 matching 7 bases. Germline CDR1 reads SGHTA; CDR2 reads FQGNSA. The V and J ends lost 0 bases and 3 bases, in that order; junction bases with no gene match: 9. This CDR3 spans 17 amino acids. The CDR3 DNA is TGTGCCAGCAGCTTAGCGTACGCGGGCGGGGGAACAGATACGCAGTATTTT. It specifies CASSLAYAGGGTDTQYF.

Written as DNA, the CDR3 is TGTGCCAGCAGCTTAGTCGGAGGGACGGAAGGCAATCAGCCCCAGCATTTT. Its protein is CASSLVGGTEGNQPQHF. This rearrangement joins TRBV7-2 to TRBJ1-5, with D perhaps matching TRBD1 (5 bases). The V and J ends lost 1 base and 2 bases respectively, with 15 bases between them. Looked up from germline, CDR1 is SGHTA and CDR2 is FQGNSA. This CDR3 comprises 17 residues.

The V and J genes are TRBV5-1 and TRBJ2-7, with D possibly TRBD2 on 5 matching bases. This CDR3 contains 15 residues. Trimming cost V 1 base and J 6 bases, with 17 bases left between them. CDR1 is SGHRS, CDR2 YFSETQ, per germline. CDR3 in amino acids: CASSLHEGSLTEQYF. In DNA form, the CDR3 reads TGCGCCAGCAGCTTGCATGAGGGCAGCCTCACCGAGCAGTACTTC.

CDR3 in amino acids: CAWSVQSVSGELFF. CDR3 DNA: TGTGCCTGGAGTGTACAGTCAGTCTCCGGGGAGCTGTTTTTT. The genes are TRBV30 and TRBJ2-2; D uncertain. Trimming cost V 0 bases and J 6 bases, with 11 bases left between them. The CDR3 is made up of 14 amino acids. CDR1 GTSNPN and CDR2 SVGIG come from the germline V gene (reference sequence).

This clone was seen a single time. The chain employs TRBV7-2 and TRBJ2-1; 7 bases fit TRBD1. The CDR3 loop spans 14 amino acids. Per germline, CDR1 SGHTA and CDR2 FQGNSA. Trimming took 4 bases from V and 5 from J; bases not matched to a gene: 5. The CDR3 is CASSSGQTHNEQFF. The DNA of the CDR3 is TGTGCCAGCAGCTCGGGACAGACACACAATGAGCAGTTCTTC.

For the CDR3, the DNA is TGTGCCAGTAAGACGTCTAGCGGCGGATTTGAGCAGTTCTTC. This sequence encodes CASKTSSGGFEQFF. The genes are TRBV19 and TRBJ2-1, with 7 bases that match TRBD2. The CDR3 covers 14 residues. Looked up from germline, CDR1 is LNHDA and CDR2 is SQIVND (reference sequence). The V segment lost 7 bases and the J segment 9 bases; nucleotides outside the gene matches: 12.

The J gene is TRBJ2-7, the V gene TRBV7-2; no reliable D call. The CDR3 extends over 13 amino acids. V was clipped by 4 bases and J by 2 bases, with 9 bases between them. Germline V gene lookup returns CDR1 SGHTA and CDR2 FQGNSA. The CDR3 here is CASSSPRPYEQYF. CDR3 in DNA: TGTGCCAGCAGCTCCCCGAGGCCCTACGAGCAGTACTTC.

The chain is built from TRBV28 and TRBJ2-1; 7 bases are shared with TRBD1. V lost 6 bases and J lost 14; bases outside the gene matches: 16. Germline lookup yields CDR1 MDHEN and CDR2 SYDVKM. This CDR3 comprises 14 residues. The CDR3 protein is CASRSRTGLYPEFF. The CDR3 nucleotides read TGTGCCAGCAGGTCAAGGACAGGACTTTACCCTGAGTTCTTC.

The chain is built from TRBV6-1 and TRBJ2-3, with 12 bases that match TRBD2. Germline trimming cut 2 bases from V and 4 bases from J; bases unmatched to any gene: 7. The CDR3 consists of 17 residues. From germline, CDR1 is MNHNS and CDR2 SASEGT. The CDR3 sequence: CASSELKTSGSSDTQYF. CDR3 nucleotides: TGTGCCAGCAGTGAACTTAAGACTAGCGGGAGTTCAGATACGCAGTATTTT.

The rearrangement joins TRBV27 to TRBJ1-4, with D tentatively TRBD1 (5 bases). Trimming took off 9 bases at V and 8 bases at J, with 19 bases between the two ends. Per germline, CDR1 MNHEY and CDR2 SMNVEV (reference sequence). This CDR3 comprises 14 residues. CDR3 sequence: CARQAVGGLEKLFF. CDR3 nucleotides: TGTGCCAGACAGGCTGTTGGAGGGTTAGAAAAACTGTTTTTT. The full variable domain, completed using reference TRBV27 and TRBJ1-4, is EAQVTQNPRYLITVTGKKLTVTCSQNMNHEYMSWYRQDPGLGLRQIYYSMNVEVTDKGDVPEGYKVSRKEKRNFPLILESPSPNQTSLYFCARQAVGGLEKLFFGSGTQLSVL.

This chain connects TRBV29-1 to TRBJ1-1; 12 bases agree with TRBD1. V shed 0 bases and J 6 bases; nucleotides not matched to a gene: 8. CDR3 length: 16 residues. Germline assignment: CDR1 SQVTM and CDR2 ANQGSEA. The CDR3 here is CSVEDLGTGGLAEAFF. The CDR3 nucleotides are TGCAGCGTTGAAGATCTCGGGACAGGGGGCCTGGCTGAAGCTTTCTTT.